The 18 T cell receptor beta chains given below trace back to one sample, sequenced in a study of beta chain features in type 1 diabetes. The whole isolated RNA underwent reverse transcription, so sequencing captured expressed TCRB transcripts. The assay was immunoSEQ multiplex PCR, and TCRdb's table has in-frame clones only and misses some. The sample consists of about 900,000 clones, 15% to 20% of them appearing once. Sequencing was done on a sample of naive CD4+ T cells from blood. All receptors come from a woman younger than 30 in good health.

This clone has just a few counts. As DNA, the CDR3 is TGTGCCAGCAGCTTAGAATTAGCGGGTGGCGGAGAGACCCAGTACTTC. Translation: CASSLELAGGGETQYF. The chain carries TRBV7-2 and TRBJ2-5; TRBD2 matches 7 bases. This CDR3 is built from 16 residues. Germline values: CDR1 SGHTA, CDR2 FQGNSA. Trimming cost V 1 base and J 4 bases; bases outside gene matches: 9. The full variable domain, rest sourced from reference TRBV7-2 and TRBJ2-5, is GAGVSQSPSNKVTEKGKDVELRCDPISGHTALYWYRQSLGQGLEFLIYFQGNSAPDKSGLPSDRFSAERTGGSVSTLTIQRTQQEDSAVYLCASSLELAGGGETQYFGPGTRLLVL.

This clone was observed a handful of times. The chain combines TRBV7-2 with TRBJ2-6; D might be TRBD2 (6 bases). CDR3 length: 17 amino acids. Deletions cut 7 bases from V and 0 bases from J, with 16 bases between. Germline values: CDR1 SGHTA, CDR2 FQGNSA. Written as DNA, the CDR3 is TGTGCCAGCAACTTTGGAGGGATCAGCTCTGGGGCCAACGTCCTGACTTTC. It is translated as CASNFGGISSGANVLTF. The variable domain in full, with the rest retrieved from reference TRBV7-2 and TRBJ2-6, is GAGVSQSPSNKVTEKGKDVELRCDPISGHTALYWYRQSLGQGLEFLIYFQGNSAPDKSGLPSDRFSAERTGGSVSTLTIQRTQQEDSAVYLCASNFGGISSGANVLTFGAGSRLTVL.

In this sample, this clone turned up a few times. The V call is TRBV6-5, the J call TRBJ2-7, with unresolved D. CDR3 length: 15 residues. V lost 0 bases and J lost 1, with 10 bases in between. CDR1 is MNHEY and CDR2 is SVGAGI in the germline V gene. The CDR3 DNA sequence: TGTGCCAGCAGTTACTCGATTACTGGATCCTACGAGCAGTACTTC. This codes for CASSYSITGSYEQYF.

A few counts support this clone. The rearrangement links TRBV18 to TRBJ2-3; TRBD2 matches at 13 bases. V shed 1 base and J 2 bases; nucleotides not matched to a gene: 6. Germline values: CDR1 KGHSH, CDR2 LQKENI. The CDR3 is 18 amino acids. CDR3 coding DNA: TGTGCCAGCTCACCACGACTAGCGGGAGGTAAACACACAGATACGCAGTATTTT. It translates to CASSPRLAGGKHTDTQYF. Filled out from reference TRBV18 and TRBJ2-3, the complete variable domain reads NAGVMQNPRHLVRRRGQEARLRCSPMKGHSHVYWYRQLPEEGLKFMVYLQKENIIDESGMPKERFSAEFPKEGPSILRIQQVVRGDSAAYFCASSPRLAGGKHTDTQYFGPGTRLTVL.

This clone has just a few counts. The gene calls are TRBV28 and TRBJ2-7; D possibly uses TRBD1 or TRBD2 (6 bases each). The V gene's germline CDR1 is MDHEN and CDR2 SYDVKM. Trimming removed 5 bases from V and 7 bases from J, with 15 bases in between. This CDR3 spans 13 amino acids. This CDR3 reads CASSPLQGREQYF. The CDR3, as DNA: TGTGCCAGCAGTCCCCTTCAGGGGAGGGAGCAGTACTTC. Complete variable domain (other parts from reference TRBV28 and TRBJ2-7): DVKVTQSSRYLVKRTGEKVFLECVQDMDHENMFWYRQDPGLGLRLIYFSYDVKMKEKGDIPEGYSVSREKKERFSLILESASTNQTSMYLCASSPLQGREQYFGPGTRLTVT.

The chain has TRBV9 and TRBJ2-5; 16 bases match TRBD2. CDR3 length: 17 residues. The germline V gene encodes CDR1 SGDLS and CDR2 YYNGEE. The ends lost 4 bases at V and 5 bases at J; junction bases unmatched: 8. DNA for the CDR3: TGTGCCAGCAGCTTGGGGACTAGCGGGAGGGGCCGGGAGACCCAGTACTTC. Residues: CASSLGTSGRGRETQYF. Full variable domain (outside the CDR3, taken from reference TRBV9 and TRBJ2-5): DSGVTQTPKHLITATGQRVTLRCSPRSGDLSVYWYQQSLDQGLQFLIQYYNGEERAKGNILERFSAQQFPDLHSELNLSSLELGDSALYFCASSLGTSGRGRETQYFGPGTRLLVL.

The CDR3 DNA reads as TGTGCCAGCAGTGAACAGGGCGGGGCCACAGATACGCAGTATTTT. This gives the protein CASSEQGGATDTQYF. This chain uses TRBV6-1 with TRBJ2-3; D perhaps matches TRBD2 (6 bases). Trimming removed 2 bases from V and 2 bases from J, with 11 bases in between. The CDR3 spans 15 residues. Per the germline V gene, CDR1 is MNHNS and CDR2 is SASEGT.

This chain joins TRBV4-3 and TRBJ2-1; 8 nucleotides align to TRBD2. With V trimmed by 2 bases and J by 5 bases, 2 bases remained unmatched. The germline V gene encodes CDR1 LGHNA and CDR2 YSLEER. This CDR3 spans 14 amino acids. This CDR3 reads CASSQLAGHNEQFF. The CDR3 DNA reads as TGCGCCAGCAGCCAACTAGCGGGCCACAATGAGCAGTTCTTC.

V is TRBV7-3 and J is TRBJ2-5, with TRBD2 as a possible D gene (5 bases). Trimming removed 1 base at V and 7 bases at J, with 16 bases between. Germline CDR1 is SGHTA and CDR2 is FQGTGA. This CDR3 spans 15 amino acids. The CDR3 DNA sequence: TGTGCCAGCAGCTTAAACGCTAAGGGAGACCCGACCCAGTACTTC. Translation gives CASSLNAKGDPTQYF.

The chain carries TRBV19 and TRBJ2-3; D is unclear. The germline V and J ends were trimmed by 5 bases and 2 bases, with 14 bases remaining between them. Germline V gives CDR1 LNHDA, CDR2 SQIVND (reference sequence). The CDR3 is 15 residues long. CDR3 bases: TGTGCCAGTAGTCCCAAGACCCGAACCACAGATACGCAGTATTTT. The encoded protein is CASSPKTRTTDTQYF. Supplemented by reference TRBV19 and TRBJ2-3, the full variable domain reads DGGITQSPKYLFRKEGQNVTLSCEQNLNHDAMYWYRQDPGQGLRLIYYSQIVNDFQKGDIAEGYSVSREKKESFPLTVTSAQKNPTAFYLCASSPKTRTTDTQYFGPGTRLTVL.

J is TRBJ1-2 and V is TRBV2, with a weak D call TRBD1 (5 bases). Germline V lookup: CDR1 SNHLY, CDR2 FYNNEI. The CDR3 totals 14 residues. Trimming pared 2 bases from V and 7 bases from J, leaving 14 bases between. CDR3 amino acids: CASSEIRGFFGYTF. The CDR3 nucleotides are TGTGCCAGCAGTGAAATACGGGGCTTCTTTGGCTACACCTTC.

The chain carries TRBV7-2 and TRBJ1-2; D gene unclear. This CDR3 is built from 11 residues. V dropped 5 bases and J dropped 7 bases, with 8 bases sitting between them. Germline V CDR1 and CDR2: SGHTA, FQGNSA. CDR3 sequence (DNA): TGTGCCAGCAGCCGAAGGATTGGCTACACCTTC. Its translation is CASSRRIGYTF.

The chain uses TRBV7-8 and TRBJ2-3; 9 bases align to TRBD2. The germline CDR1 and CDR2 sequences are SGHVS and FQNEAQ. With V trimmed by 8 bases and J by 4 bases, 4 bases remained unmatched. The CDR3 contains 13 residues. In nucleotides, the CDR3 is TGTGCCAGCCTAGCGGGACAGTCAGATACGCAGTATTTT. It specifies CASLAGQSDTQYF.

This clone has only a few counts. Other DNA sequences within the sample encode an identical CDR3. V is TRBV7-2 and J is TRBJ2-3; possible D gene TRBD2, 6 bases. Germline assignment: CDR1 SGHTA and CDR2 FQGNSA. Trimming stripped 5 bases from V and 1 base from J, with 7 bases between. CDR3 length: 13 residues. CDR3 protein: CASSRGGTDTQYF. The CDR3 DNA follows: TGTGCCAGCAGCCGCGGGGGCACAGATACGCAGTATTTT.

This clone has a handful of counts. V usage is TRBV9 and J usage is TRBJ1-3; D perhaps matches TRBD1 (5 bases). Germline assignment: CDR1 SGDLS and CDR2 YYNGEE. The CDR3 covers 17 residues. With 4 bases removed from V and 0 bases from J, the gap between germline ends came to 17 bases. The CDR3 protein is CASSPHRLPSSGNTIYF. CDR3 bases: TGTGCCAGCAGCCCCCACAGGCTACCGAGCTCTGGAAACACCATATATTTT.

J is TRBJ2-7 and V is TRBV10-3, with TRBD1 identical over 7 bases. Trimming took 3 bases from V and 6 from J; bases not matched to a gene: 8. The CDR3 is made up of 14 amino acids. CDR1 is ENHRY and CDR2 is SYGVKD in the germline V gene. CDR3 DNA sequence: TGTGCCATCAGTGAAAGTGGGACAGTGGGCGAGCAGTACTTC. Its protein product is CAISESGTVGEQYF.

The V gene is TRBV18, the J gene TRBJ2-7; 10 bases match TRBD2. Germline V gene data show CDR1 as KGHSH and CDR2 as LQKENI. This CDR3 has 14 residues. Unmatched junction bases numbered 6, after V lost 6 bases and J lost 4 bases. CDR3 nucleotide sequence: TGTGCCAGCTCCCTAGCGGGAGTTGGGTACGAGCAGTACTTC. This gives the protein CASSLAGVGYEQYF.

The chain uses TRBV2 and TRBJ2-7, with D unclear. Germline V gene sequence: CDR1 SNHLY, CDR2 FYNNEI. Trimming stripped 3 bases from V and 3 bases from J, with 9 bases between. The CDR3 has 13 amino acids. The CDR3 DNA is TGTGCCAGCAGTGAGCCGGGCAGCTACGAGCAGTACTTC. Translated: CASSEPGSYEQYF.